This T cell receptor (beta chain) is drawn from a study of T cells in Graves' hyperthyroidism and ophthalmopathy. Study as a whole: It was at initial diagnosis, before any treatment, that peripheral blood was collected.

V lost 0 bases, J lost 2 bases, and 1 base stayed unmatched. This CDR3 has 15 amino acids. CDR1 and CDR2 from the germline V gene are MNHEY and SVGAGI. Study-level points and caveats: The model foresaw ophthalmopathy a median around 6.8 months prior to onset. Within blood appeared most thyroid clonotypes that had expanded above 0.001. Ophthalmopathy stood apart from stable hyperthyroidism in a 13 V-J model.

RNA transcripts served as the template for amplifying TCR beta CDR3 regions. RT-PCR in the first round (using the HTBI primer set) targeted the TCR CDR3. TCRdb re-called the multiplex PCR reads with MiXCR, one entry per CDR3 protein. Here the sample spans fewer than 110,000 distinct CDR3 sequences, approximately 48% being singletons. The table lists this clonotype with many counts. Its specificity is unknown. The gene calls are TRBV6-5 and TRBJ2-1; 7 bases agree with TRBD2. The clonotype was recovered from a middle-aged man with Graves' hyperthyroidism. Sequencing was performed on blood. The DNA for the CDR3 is TGTGCCAGCAGTTACTCCCTAGCGGCCTACAATGAGCAGTTCTTC. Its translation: CASSYSLAAYNEQFF.